This entry concerns a single T cell receptor beta chain. The antigen is unknown. Germline V gene data show CDR1 as ENHRY and CDR2 as SYGVKD. This CDR3 has 12 amino acids. V lost 7 bases to trimming and J lost 5 bases, with 9 bases between them. The sample originates from a study of T cell repertoires in cytomegalovirus infection. Whole-study context: Recently identified HLA-C-restricted CMV epitopes were among the peptides used. Carrying CMV and the relevant HLA type showed in public TCR beta signatures.

TCRdb redid the calling of the reads with MiXCR, one entry per CDR3 protein. The data show fewer than 850,000 distinct CDR3 sequences, 25% to 30% seen once. Study observations and caveats: HLA-C-restricted CMV clonotypes gave the most frequent clonotype in two of eight donors. Using cumulative public TCR beta family frequency, the authors identified those who carried CMV together with the relevant HLA.

This rearrangement joins TRBV10-3 to TRBJ2-1; D gene ambiguous. This sequence originates from a human donor in good health (CMV status not recorded). Some clones in this sample may be carry-over from other donors' samples. Sequenced material: cultured CD8+ T cells from PBMCs, taken from culture after CMV antigen stimulation. The CDR3 here is CAITGRDNEQFF. The CDR3 DNA reads as TGTGCCATCACCGGACGGGACAATGAGCAGTTCTTC.